This T cell receptor beta chain was obtained from a study of siplizumab effects on memory and regulatory T cells. This clone was found once. Trimming cost V 5 bases and J 1 base; bases outside gene matches: 7. Germline CDR1 is SEHNR and CDR2 is FQNEAQ (reference sequence). This CDR3 region has 16 residues. Profiled with immunoSEQ multiplex PCR; TCRdb holds only in-frame clones, not every one. The table lists some 100,000 clones, about 93% of them singletons. The TCR sequence derives from a human donor in good health. The sample comprised non-Treg CD4+ T cells sorted from blood. This chain uses TRBV7-9 with TRBJ1-1; TRBD1 agrees at 10 bases. CDR3 protein: CASSPDRGRGNTEAFF. The CDR3 DNA reads TGTGCCAGCAGCCCCGACAGGGGGCGCGGGAACACTGAAGCTTTCTTT.